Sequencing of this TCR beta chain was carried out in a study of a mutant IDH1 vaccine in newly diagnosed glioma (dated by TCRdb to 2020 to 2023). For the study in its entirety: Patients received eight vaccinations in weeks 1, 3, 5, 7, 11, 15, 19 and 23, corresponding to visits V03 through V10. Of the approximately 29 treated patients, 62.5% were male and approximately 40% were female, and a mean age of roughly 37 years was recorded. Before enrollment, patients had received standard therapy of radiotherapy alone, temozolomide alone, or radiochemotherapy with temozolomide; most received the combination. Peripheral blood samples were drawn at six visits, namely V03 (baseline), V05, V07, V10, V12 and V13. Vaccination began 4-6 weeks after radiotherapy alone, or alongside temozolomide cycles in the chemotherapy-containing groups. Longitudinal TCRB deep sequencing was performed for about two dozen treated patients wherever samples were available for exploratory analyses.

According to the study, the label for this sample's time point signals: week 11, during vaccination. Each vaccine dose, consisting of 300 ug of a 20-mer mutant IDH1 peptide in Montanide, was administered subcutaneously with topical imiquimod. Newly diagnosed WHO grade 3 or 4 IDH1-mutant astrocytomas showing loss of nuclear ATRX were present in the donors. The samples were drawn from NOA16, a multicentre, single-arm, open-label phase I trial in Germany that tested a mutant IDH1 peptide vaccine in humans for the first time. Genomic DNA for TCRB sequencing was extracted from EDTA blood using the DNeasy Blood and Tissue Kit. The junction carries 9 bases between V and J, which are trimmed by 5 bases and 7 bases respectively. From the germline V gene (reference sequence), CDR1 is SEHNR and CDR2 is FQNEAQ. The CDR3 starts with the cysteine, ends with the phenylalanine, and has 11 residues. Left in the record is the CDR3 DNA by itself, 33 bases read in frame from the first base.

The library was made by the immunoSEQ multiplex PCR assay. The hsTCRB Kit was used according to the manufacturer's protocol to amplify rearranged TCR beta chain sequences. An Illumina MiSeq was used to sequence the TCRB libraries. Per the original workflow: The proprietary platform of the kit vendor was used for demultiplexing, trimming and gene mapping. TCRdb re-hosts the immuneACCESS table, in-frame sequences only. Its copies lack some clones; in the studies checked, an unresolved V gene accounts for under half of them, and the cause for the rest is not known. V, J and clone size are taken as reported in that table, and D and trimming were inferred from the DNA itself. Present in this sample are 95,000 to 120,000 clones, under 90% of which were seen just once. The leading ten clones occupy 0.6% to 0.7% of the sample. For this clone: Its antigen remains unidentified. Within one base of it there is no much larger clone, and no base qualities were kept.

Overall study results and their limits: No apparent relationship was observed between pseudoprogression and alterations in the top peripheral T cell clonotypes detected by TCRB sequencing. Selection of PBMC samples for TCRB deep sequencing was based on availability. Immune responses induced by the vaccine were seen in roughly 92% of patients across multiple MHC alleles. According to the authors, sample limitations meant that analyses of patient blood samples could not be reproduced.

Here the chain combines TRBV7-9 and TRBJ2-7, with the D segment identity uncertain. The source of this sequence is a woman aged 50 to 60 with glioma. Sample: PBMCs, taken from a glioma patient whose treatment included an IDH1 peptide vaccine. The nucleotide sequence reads TGTGCCAGCAGCCCCATGTGGGAGCAGTACTTC. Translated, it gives CASSPMWEQYF.